This entry concerns a single T cell receptor (beta chain). This sample is drawn from a study of blood T cell repertoires in COVID-19. Study overall: The analysed material was cDNA or gDNA that came from T cells, B-cell-depleted T cells, or PBMCs.

Original methodology: Estimates of nucleated cell counts were drawn from the amplification of reference gene primers. Assay used: immunoSEQ multiplex PCR; TCRdb lists only in-frame clones, some missing. V and J calls and clone size are those listed in that table; D and trimming were worked out from the DNA. Here the sample spans approximately 70,000 clones, roughly four fifths being singletons. Deletions cut 5 bases from V and 0 bases from J, with 10 bases between. Germline V gene sequence: CDR1 KGHDR, CDR2 SFDVKD. The CDR3 length is 15 residues. The sample comprised peripheral blood. The genes are TRBV24-1 and TRBJ2-1, with D perhaps matching TRBD2 (6 bases). The sequence was collected from a woman in her seventies with acute or convalescent COVID-19. CDR3 sequence: CATSAEAGSYNEQFF. The CDR3 nucleotides read TGTGCCACCAGTGCGGAAGCGGGCTCCTACAATGAGCAGTTCTTC.